This entry lists 8 T cell receptor beta chains sequenced from one sample in a study of CD8+ T cells in alopecia areata. After isolation, RNA underwent reverse transcription to generate cDNA as the sequencing template. Only in-frame clones appear in the TCRdb table, and some are missing; sequencing was by immunoSEQ multiplex PCR. The sample has tens of thousands of clones, 55% seen once. What was sequenced was NKG2D-high CD8+ T cells sorted from blood. The receptors derive from a human donor with alopecia areata.

The chain combines TRBV7-9 with TRBJ1-1, with D possibly being TRBD1 (6 bases). This CDR3 contains 14 residues. The germline CDR1 and CDR2 sequences are SEHNR and FQNEAQ (reference sequence). The germline V and J ends were trimmed by 3 bases and 7 bases, with 15 bases remaining between them. The CDR3: CASSLGGQTIEAFF. CDR3 DNA sequence: TGTGCCAGCAGCTTGGGGGGGCAGACGATTGAAGCTTTCTTT.

This sequence joins TRBV2 and TRBJ1-2; a possible D gene is TRBD1 (5 bases). The germline gives CDR1 SNHLY, CDR2 FYNNEI. There are 12 residues in the CDR3. Trimming took off 7 bases at V and 4 bases at J, with 10 bases between the two ends. CDR3 sequence reads: CASTEGSYGYTF. CDR3 nucleotide sequence: TGTGCCAGCACCGAGGGGAGCTATGGCTACACCTTC.

This clone appeared a few times. This chain joins TRBV7-6 and TRBJ2-5; 7 positions agree with TRBD1. J was trimmed by 5 bases and V by 4 bases; bases with no gene match: 10. This CDR3 spans 15 amino acids. Germline V lookup: CDR1 SGHVS, CDR2 FNYEAQ. Written as DNA, the CDR3 is TGTGCCAGCAGCTCCCGGGACAGCATGCGGGAGACCCAGTACTTC. Translating gives CASSSRDSMRETQYF.

This clone was picked up a small number of times. The chain joins TRBV7-9 to TRBJ2-5; D is uncertain. This CDR3 is built from 12 residues. V lost 3 bases and J lost 4, with 6 bases in between. Per the germline V gene, CDR1 is SEHNR and CDR2 is FQNEAQ (reference sequence). The DNA of the CDR3 is TGTGCCAGCAGCTTCGGCAGAGAGACCCAGTACTTC. Protein product: CASSFGRETQYF.

This clone was counted a few times. The chain uses TRBV28 and TRBJ2-7; D not certain. Germline-derived CDR1 and CDR2 are MDHEN and SYDVKM. V gave up 1 base and J gave up 4 bases, with 2 bases separating them. CDR3 length equals 11 residues. The CDR3 DNA reads as TGTGCCAGCAGTTTATATTACGAGCAGTACTTC. Amino acid sequence: CASSLYYEQYF.

The genes are TRBV27 and TRBJ2-1; TRBD2 matches 8 bases. Losses at the gene ends were 6 bases for V and 3 bases for J; bases not matched to a gene: 4. The germline V gene has CDR1 MNHEY and CDR2 SMNVEV (reference sequence). This CDR3 contains 14 residues. The CDR3, as DNA: TGTGCCAGCAGCCGCGGGGGGATCTACAATGAGCAGTTCTTC. Protein sequence: CASSRGGIYNEQFF.

This chain joins TRBV28 and TRBJ2-7, with D perhaps being TRBD1 or TRBD2 (5 bases each). Per germline, CDR1 MDHEN and CDR2 SYDVKM. V lost 4 bases, J lost 3 bases, and 19 bases lay in between. This CDR3 region has 16 residues. The CDR3 sequence is CASSSSGTDKFYEQYF. The CDR3 DNA reads as TGTGCCAGCAGTTCATCTGGGACGGATAAATTCTACGAGCAGTACTTC.

The chain employs TRBV29-1 and TRBJ1-2; D may be TRBD1 (6 bases). V was clipped by 5 bases and J by 0 bases, with 10 bases between them. The CDR3 is made up of 13 amino acids. The V gene's germline CDR1 is SQVTM and CDR2 ANQGSEA. CDR3 sequence (DNA): TGCAGCGTTCGGGACACAGCTAACTATGGCTACACCTTC. Encoded protein: CSVRDTANYGYTF.